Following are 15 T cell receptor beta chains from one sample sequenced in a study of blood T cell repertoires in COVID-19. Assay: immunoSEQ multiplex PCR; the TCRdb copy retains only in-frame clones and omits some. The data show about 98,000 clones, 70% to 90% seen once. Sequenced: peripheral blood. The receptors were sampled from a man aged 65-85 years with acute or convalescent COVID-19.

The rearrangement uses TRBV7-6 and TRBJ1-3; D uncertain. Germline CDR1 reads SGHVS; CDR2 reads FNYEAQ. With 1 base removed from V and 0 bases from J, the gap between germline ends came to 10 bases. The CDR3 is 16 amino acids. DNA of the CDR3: TGTGCCAGCAGCTTAGGGCCGGCAGGCTCTGGAAACACCATATATTTT. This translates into CASSLGPAGSGNTIYF.

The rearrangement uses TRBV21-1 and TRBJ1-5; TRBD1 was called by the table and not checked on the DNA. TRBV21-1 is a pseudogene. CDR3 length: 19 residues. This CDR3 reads CASSKKGRASSYSNQPQHF. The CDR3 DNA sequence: TGTGCCAGCAGCAAAAAGGGCAGGGCGAGCAGCTATAGCAATCAGCCCCAGCATTTT.

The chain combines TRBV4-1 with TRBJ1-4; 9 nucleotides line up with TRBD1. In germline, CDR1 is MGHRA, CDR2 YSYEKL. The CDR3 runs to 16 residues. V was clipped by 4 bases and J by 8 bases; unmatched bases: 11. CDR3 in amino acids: CASSRSPGQGSEKLFF. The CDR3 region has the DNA TGCGCCAGCAGCCGATCGCCGGGACAGGGAAGCGAAAAACTGTTTTTT.

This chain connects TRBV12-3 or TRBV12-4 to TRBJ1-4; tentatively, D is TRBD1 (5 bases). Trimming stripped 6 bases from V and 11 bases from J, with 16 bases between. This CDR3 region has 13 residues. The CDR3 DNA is TGTGCCAGCAGACCTAAAGCGGGGCTCAAACTGTTTTTT. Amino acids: CASRPKAGLKLFF.

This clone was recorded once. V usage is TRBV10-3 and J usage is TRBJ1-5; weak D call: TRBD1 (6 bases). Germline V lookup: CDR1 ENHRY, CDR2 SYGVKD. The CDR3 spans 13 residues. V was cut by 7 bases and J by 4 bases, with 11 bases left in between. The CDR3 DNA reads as TGTGCCATCAACGGACAGCCTAATCAGCCCCAGCATTTT. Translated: CAINGQPNQPQHF.

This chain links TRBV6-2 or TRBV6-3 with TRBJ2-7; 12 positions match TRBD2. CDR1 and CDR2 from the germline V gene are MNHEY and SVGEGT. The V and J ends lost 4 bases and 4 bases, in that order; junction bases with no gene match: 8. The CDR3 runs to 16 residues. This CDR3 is CASSLWTSGDSYEQYF. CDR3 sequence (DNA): TGTGCCAGCAGTTTATGGACTAGCGGGGATTCTTACGAGCAGTACTTC.

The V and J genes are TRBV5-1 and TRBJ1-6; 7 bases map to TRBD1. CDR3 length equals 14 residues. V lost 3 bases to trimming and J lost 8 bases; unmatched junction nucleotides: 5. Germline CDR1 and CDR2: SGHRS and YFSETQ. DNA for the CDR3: TGCGCCAGCAGCTCGACAGGGTTCCATTCACCCCTCCACTTT. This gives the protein CASSSTGFHSPLHF.

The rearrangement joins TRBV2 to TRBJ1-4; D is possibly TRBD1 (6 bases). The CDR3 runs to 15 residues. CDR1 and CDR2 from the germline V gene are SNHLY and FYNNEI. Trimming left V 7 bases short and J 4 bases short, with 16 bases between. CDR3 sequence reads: CASKAERGGNEKLFF. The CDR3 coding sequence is TGTGCCAGCAAGGCAGAGAGAGGGGGTAATGAAAAACTGTTTTTT.

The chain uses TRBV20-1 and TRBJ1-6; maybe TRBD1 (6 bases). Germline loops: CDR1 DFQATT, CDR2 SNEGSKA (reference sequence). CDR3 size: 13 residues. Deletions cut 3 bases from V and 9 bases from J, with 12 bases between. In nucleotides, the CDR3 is TGCAGTGCTAGTGGGAGGGGGGGTTCACCCCTCCACTTT. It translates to CSASGRGGSPLHF.

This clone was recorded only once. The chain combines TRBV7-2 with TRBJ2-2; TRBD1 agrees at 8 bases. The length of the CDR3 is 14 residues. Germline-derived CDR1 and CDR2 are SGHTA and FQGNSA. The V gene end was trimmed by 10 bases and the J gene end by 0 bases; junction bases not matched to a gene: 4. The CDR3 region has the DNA TGTGCCACCGAGGGACAGGCGAACACCGGGGAGCTGTTTTTT. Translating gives CATEGQANTGELFF.

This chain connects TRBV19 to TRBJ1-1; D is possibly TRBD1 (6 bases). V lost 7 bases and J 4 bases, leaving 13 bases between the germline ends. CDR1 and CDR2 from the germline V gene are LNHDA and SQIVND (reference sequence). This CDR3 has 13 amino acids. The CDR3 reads CASTQGRGTEAFF. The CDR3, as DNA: TGTGCCAGTACGCAGGGGAGGGGCACTGAAGCTTTCTTT.

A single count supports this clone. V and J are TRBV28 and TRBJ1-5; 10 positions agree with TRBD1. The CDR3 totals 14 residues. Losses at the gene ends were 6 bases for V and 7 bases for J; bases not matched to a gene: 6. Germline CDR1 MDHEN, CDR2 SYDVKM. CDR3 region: CASRAPGQGQPQHF. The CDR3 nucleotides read TGTGCCAGCAGGGCTCCGGGACAGGGGCAGCCCCAGCATTTT.

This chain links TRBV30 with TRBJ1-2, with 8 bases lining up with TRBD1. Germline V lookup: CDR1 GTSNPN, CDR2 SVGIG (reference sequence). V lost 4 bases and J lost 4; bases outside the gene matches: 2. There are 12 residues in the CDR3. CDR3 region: CAWTDRAYGYTF. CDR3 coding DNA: TGTGCCTGGACGGACAGGGCCTATGGCTACACCTTC.

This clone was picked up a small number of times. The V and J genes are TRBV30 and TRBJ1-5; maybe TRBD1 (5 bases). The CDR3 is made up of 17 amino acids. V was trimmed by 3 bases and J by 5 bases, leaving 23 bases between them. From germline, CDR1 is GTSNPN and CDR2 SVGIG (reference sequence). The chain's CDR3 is CAWRNSQGRGGDQPQHF. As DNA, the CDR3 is TGTGCCTGGAGGAACTCCCAGGGTCGGGGAGGAGATCAGCCCCAGCATTTT.

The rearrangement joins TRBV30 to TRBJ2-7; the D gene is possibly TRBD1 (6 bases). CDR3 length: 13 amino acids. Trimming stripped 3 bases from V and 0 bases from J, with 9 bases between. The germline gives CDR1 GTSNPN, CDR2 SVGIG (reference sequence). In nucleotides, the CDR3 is TGTGCCTGGAGAACAGGGCGCTCCTACGAGCAGTACTTC. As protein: CAWRTGRSYEQYF.